This is a list of T cell receptor beta chains from one sample in a study of T-cell reconstitution after alpha-beta-depleted transplantation in children. TCRdb processed the PCR reads anew with MiXCR; each CDR3 protein has one entry. The data contain just under 350,000 distinct CDR3 sequences, 16% of them singletons. The sample consisted of PBMCs, mostly from graft donor cells, taken 360 days after TCRalphabeta/CD19-depleted stem cell transplant. The receptors come from a male patient under 10 years old who had a stem cell transplant for acute lymphoblastic leukemia, so the T cells may come from the graft donor. CDR3s include the opening cysteine and the closing phenylalanine or tryptophan. Each record gives: D gene, J gene, V gene, clone size, CDR3 protein, CDR3 DNA. A D gene is named only where the DNA matches it firmly. Only part of the rows carry a size: once, few, many, or a class if the clone is expanded.

NA TRBJ2-3 TRBV7-2 NA CASSAGGTPTDTQYF TGTGCCAGCAGCGCAGGCGGGACGCCAACAGATACGCAGTATTTT
TRBD2 TRBJ2-7 TRBV4-3 few CASSQELAKSSYEQYF TGCGCCAGCAGCCAAGAACTAGCGAAGAGCTCCTACGAGCAGTACTTC
NA TRBJ2-1 TRBV29-1 few CSVGVRSNEQFF TGCAGCGTTGGAGTCCGCTCCAATGAGCAGTTCTTC
NA TRBJ2-2 TRBV28 many CASSYLGSNTGELFF TGTGCCAGCAGTTACCTAGGATCGAACACCGGGGAGCTGTTTTTT
TRBD2 TRBJ2-5 TRBV4-2 few CASSQEIAGGQETQYF TGTGCCAGCAGCCAGGAAATAGCGGGAGGGCAAGAGACCCAGTACTTC
TRBD1 TRBJ1-2 TRBV20-1 few CSAGGTALNYGYTF TGCAGTGCTGGCGGGACAGCACTAAACTATGGCTACACCTTC
TRBD2 TRBJ2-5 TRBV7-2 NA CASSQAGTVGETQYF TGTGCCAGCAGCCAAGCGGGGACGGTGGGAGAGACCCAGTACTTC
NA TRBJ2-1 TRBV5-1 NA CASRWASQDNEQFF TGCGCCAGCAGGTGGGCGAGTCAGGACAATGAGCAGTTCTTC
TRBD2 TRBJ2-3 TRBV20-1 NA CSASGGTSGSSDTQYF TGCAGTGCTAGCGGAGGGACTAGCGGGAGTTCAGATACGCAGTATTTT
NA TRBJ1-1 TRBV6-1 many CASSDIEAAEAFF TGTGCCAGCAGTGATATCGAAGCGGCTGAAGCTTTCTTT
TRBD1 TRBJ2-7 TRBV5-1 many CASSSGTGAYEQYF TGTGCCAGCAGTTCCGGGACAGGGGCCTACGAGCAGTACTTC
TRBD2 TRBJ2-1 TRBV5-1 many CASSQGTSDYNEQFF TGCGCCAGCAGCCAGGGGACTAGCGATTACAATGAGCAGTTCTTC
NA TRBJ2-5 TRBV20-1 few CSARDLVDIQETQYF TGCAGTGCTAGAGATCTAGTAGACATCCAAGAGACCCAGTACTTC
NA TRBJ2-1 TRBV7-8 few CASSYESIYNEQFF TGTGCCAGCAGCTATGAGAGTATTTACAATGAGCAGTTCTTC
TRBD1 TRBJ2-7 TRBV9 many CASSVQDRVDEQYF TGTGCCAGCAGCGTACAGGACAGGGTCGACGAGCAGTACTTC
TRBD2 TRBJ2-3 TRBV7-9 NA CASSQSLAASTDTQYF TGTGCCAGCAGCCAAAGTCTAGCGGCCTCCACAGATACGCAGTATTTT
NA TRBJ1-4 TRBV12-3/TRBV12-4 NA CASSDGTTNEKLFF TGTGCCAGCAGTGACGGGACAACTAATGAAAAACTGTTTTTT
NA TRBJ2-2 TRBV4-1 few CASSQVRGTNTGELFF TGCGCCAGCAGCCAAGTAAGGGGTACGAACACCGGGGAGCTGTTTTTT
TRBD2 TRBJ2-1 TRBV7-2 many CASSFRTSGRGEQFF TGTGCCAGCAGCTTTCGGACTAGCGGGAGAGGTGAGCAGTTCTTC
NA TRBJ2-6 TRBV5-5 NA CASSLGGRYSGANVLTF TGTGCCAGCAGCTTGGGGGGCCGCTACTCTGGGGCCAACGTCCTGACTTTC